The 25 T cell receptor beta chains below all came from one sample that was sequenced in a study of monozygotic twins with inflammatory bowel disease. Following a re-call of the 5' RACE reads, TCRdb has one entry per CDR3 protein and lacks DNA. The sample shows approximately 330,000 distinct CDR3 sequences, and roughly 2% sits with its ten largest clones. Sequenced input: blood. These TCRs come from a human donor with ulcerative colitis or Crohn's disease, or a healthy co-twin of an affected twin (not recorded which).

This sequence joins TRBV24-1 and TRBJ2-1; the D call from TCRdb, TRBD1, cannot be confirmed without DNA. Germline V gives CDR1 KGHDR, CDR2 SFDVKD. CDR3 length: 13 amino acids. This chain's CDR3 is CATSPQGYNEQFF.

V is TRBV30 and J is TRBJ1-1; TCRdb reports TRBD1, a call that lacks DNA to check it against. The CDR3 is 11 amino acids. The germline gives CDR1 GTSNPN, CDR2 SVGIG (reference sequence). The CDR3 protein is CAWSRGNLAFF.

V is TRBV6-5 and J is TRBJ2-7. Germline loops: CDR1 MNHEY, CDR2 SVGAGI. The CDR3 contains 16 residues. The CDR3 protein is CASSYSNLAWSYEQYF.

The rearrangement joins TRBV20-1 to TRBJ2-3; TCRdb selects TRBD1, and the lack of DNA leaves this call unchecked. CDR1 is DFQATT, CDR2 SNEGSKA, per germline (reference sequence). CDR3 length: 15 amino acids. The CDR3 here is CSAIDRGIGTDTQYF.

The rearrangement joins TRBV7-6 to TRBJ2-7; with no DNA, the TCRdb D assignment of TRBD1 cannot be verified. This CDR3 has 18 amino acids. Germline values: CDR1 SGHVS, CDR2 FNYEAQ. This CDR3 reads CASSLGPPRDTLPYEQYF. Using reference TRBV7-6 and TRBJ2-7 for the parts outside the CDR3, the full variable domain is GAGVSQSPRYKVTKRGQDVALRCDPISGHVSLYWYRQALGQGPEFLTYFNYEAQQDKSGLPNDRFSAERPEGSISTLTIQRTEQRDSAMYRCASSLGPPRDTLPYEQYFGPGTRLTVT.

The chain uses TRBV5-1 and TRBJ2-3; TCRdb picks TRBD1, but there is no DNA to check that call. The CDR3 consists of 14 residues. Looked up from germline, CDR1 is SGHRS and CDR2 is YFSETQ. This CDR3 is CASSLELARGAQYF.

The rearrangement uses TRBV29-1 and TRBJ2-2; TCRdb indicates TRBD2, and absent DNA this call remains unverified. This CDR3 has 16 residues. The germline CDR1 and CDR2 sequences are SQVTM and ANQGSEA. CDR3 sequence reads: CSGDRGLAGYTGELFF.

V gene TRBV28 combines with J gene TRBJ2-7. This CDR3 has 14 residues. Germline-derived CDR1 and CDR2 are MDHEN and SYDVKM. The CDR3 loop reads CASSSPGRTYEQYF.

The V call is TRBV5-1, the J call TRBJ2-4; the TCRdb call, TRBD2, lacks DNA for checking. Germline V gene sequence: CDR1 SGHRS, CDR2 YFSETQ. This CDR3 comprises 17 residues. CDR3 amino acids: CASSLGLAGPAKNIQYF.

The V gene is TRBV5-1, the J gene TRBJ2-3; TCRdb's D gene call, TRBD1, goes unchecked for lack of DNA. The CDR3 is 15 amino acids. The germline CDR1 and CDR2 sequences are SGHRS and YFSETQ. The CDR3 sequence: CASTRGLTNTDTQYF.

V gene TRBV20-1 combines with J gene TRBJ2-1; TCRdb picks TRBD1, but there is no DNA to check that call. The germline V gene has CDR1 DFQATT and CDR2 SNEGSKA (reference sequence). CDR3 length: 15 residues. The CDR3 region is CSPPQGKLELNEQFF.

The rearrangement links TRBV6-2 or TRBV6-3 to TRBJ2-1; TCRdb calls TRBD1, which cannot be checked without DNA. This CDR3 region has 11 residues. Germline values: CDR1 MNHEY, CDR2 SVGEGT. The CDR3 loop is CASGKGGEQFF.

The chain links TRBV5-1 to TRBJ2-7; lacking DNA, the TRBD2 call made by TCRdb goes unchecked. This CDR3 region has 15 residues. Germline assignment: CDR1 SGHRS and CDR2 YFSETQ. The CDR3 loop reads CASSPFLAGDDEQYF.

The genes are TRBV13 and TRBJ2-7; TCRdb names TRBD1, which stays unverified in the absence of DNA. The CDR3 has 15 residues. Germline lookup yields CDR1 PRHDT and CDR2 FYEKMQ (reference sequence). Here the CDR3 reads CASSTEDRGNYEQYF.

The rearrangement joins TRBV7-2 to TRBJ2-1; the TCRdb call, TRBD1, lacks DNA for checking. Germline-derived CDR1 and CDR2 are SGHTA and FQGNSA. The CDR3 is 17 amino acids. CDR3 sequence: CASSHMGRTLGANEQFF.

The chain couples TRBV7-3 to TRBJ2-1; TCRdb names TRBD1, which stays unverified in the absence of DNA. This CDR3 is built from 15 residues. The germline V gene has CDR1 SGHTA and CDR2 FQGTGA. The CDR3 is CASSRGQARYNEQFF.

CDR3: CSASSHRGLNTEAFF. V usage is TRBV20-1 and J usage is TRBJ1-1; TCRdb returns TRBD1, unconfirmable since there is no DNA. Germline CDR1 and CDR2: DFQATT and SNEGSKA (reference sequence). This CDR3 has 15 residues.

The rearrangement links TRBV9 to TRBJ1-1; TCRdb indicates TRBD1, and absent DNA this call remains unverified. CDR1 SGDLS and CDR2 YYNGEE come from the germline V gene. The CDR3 length is 15 residues. The CDR3 spells CASSVTDILNTEAFF.

CDR3 loop: CASSFGLAGIYEQYF. The rearrangement joins TRBV28 to TRBJ2-7; TCRdb lists TRBD2, though no DNA is available to test this call. CDR1 MDHEN and CDR2 SYDVKM come from the germline V gene. The length of the CDR3 is 15 residues.

The chain combines TRBV7-2 with TRBJ2-1; TCRdb calls TRBD1, which cannot be checked without DNA. Germline V CDR1 and CDR2: SGHTA, FQGNSA. The CDR3 extends over 14 amino acids. CDR3 in amino acids: CASSVVGGYNEQFF.

The chain links TRBV4-1 to TRBJ1-5. There are 13 residues in the CDR3. The V gene's germline CDR1 is MGHRA and CDR2 YSYEKL. CDR3 protein: CASSQEGTQPQHF.

The gene calls are TRBV6-2 or TRBV6-3 and TRBJ2-1; the D call of TRBD2 rests on TCRdb alone, since no DNA is present to check it. This CDR3 is 15 amino acids long. Germline CDR1 and CDR2: MNHEY and SVGEGT. CDR3 protein: CASSGGTRERNEQFF.

The chain couples TRBV2 to TRBJ2-3; TCRdb reports TRBD2, a call that lacks DNA to check it against. Germline V CDR1 and CDR2: SNHLY, FYNNEI. This CDR3 is 16 amino acids long. The CDR3: CASSGSGTSGRDTQYF.

The rearrangement links TRBV7-6 to TRBJ1-1; with no DNA, the TCRdb D assignment of TRBD1 cannot be verified. The CDR3 contains 16 residues. The germline CDR1 and CDR2 sequences are SGHVS and FNYEAQ. This chain's CDR3 is CASSPRQGPSNTEAFF.

This sequence joins TRBV24-1 and TRBJ2-5. Germline CDR1 KGHDR, CDR2 SFDVKD. The CDR3 is made up of 11 amino acids. The CDR3 is CATSSRETQYF.